The 13 T cell receptor beta chains reported below all come from one sample, sequenced in a study of shared clonotypes between healthy human individuals. This table comes from immunoSEQ multiplex PCR, and its TCRdb copy is limited to in-frame clones, with some not included. The sample contains about 2,500,000 clones, around 94% of which appear only once. Sequenced: naive CD4+ T cells sorted from blood. As for subset: CD45RA+ positively selected. The receptors shown here come from a man between 18 and 29 years old in good health.

The J gene is TRBJ2-2, the V gene TRBV5-1; D may be TRBD2 (7 bases). The V end was cut by 4 bases, the J end by 5 bases, with 12 bases between. Germline values: CDR1 SGHRS, CDR2 YFSETQ. The CDR3 covers 14 residues. CDR3 in DNA: TGCGCCAGCAGCACCGGGGGGCGGACCGGGGAGCTGTTTTTT. The encoded protein is CASSTGGRTGELFF.

About this clone itself: Other DNA sequences from this sample encode an identical CDR3 as well. The chain is built from TRBV11-2 and TRBJ2-7; TRBD2 might be the D (6 bases). Looked up from germline, CDR1 is SGHAT and CDR2 is FQNNGV. This CDR3 has 14 amino acids. The germline V and J ends were trimmed by 0 bases and 1 base, with 7 bases remaining between them. DNA of the CDR3: TGTGCCAGCAGCTTAGATGCGGGGTCCTACGAGCAGTACTTC. Translated, it gives CASSLDAGSYEQYF.

This chain connects TRBV10-3 to TRBJ2-3, with D tentatively TRBD1 (6 bases). The CDR3 contains 15 residues. Deletions cut 7 bases from V and 2 bases from J, with 16 bases between. Germline V lookup: CDR1 ENHRY, CDR2 SYGVKD. Here the CDR3 reads CAINNRVPSTDTQYF. CDR3 in DNA: TGTGCCATCAACAACAGGGTGCCATCCACAGATACGCAGTATTTT.

The CDR3 spells CSVDGNYGYTF. The CDR3, as DNA: TGCAGCGTTGACGGGAACTATGGCTACACCTTC. This chain connects TRBV20-1 to TRBJ1-2; the D is unclear. The CDR3 extends over 11 amino acids. CDR1 DFQATT and CDR2 SNEGSKA come from the germline V gene (reference sequence).

This clone was recorded only once. The chain carries TRBV2 and TRBJ2-2, with 8 nucleotides matching TRBD1. The CDR3 contains 17 residues. Unmatched junction bases numbered 16, after V lost 6 bases and J lost 7 bases. In germline, CDR1 is SNHLY, CDR2 FYNNEI. Here the CDR3 reads CASSPLGGQVQGGELFF. The CDR3 DNA reads as TGTGCCAGCAGCCCTCTTGGGGGACAGGTCCAAGGCGGGGAGCTGTTTTTT.

The chain has TRBV10-1 and TRBJ2-7, with 7 bases matching TRBD1. Germline values: CDR1 WNHNN, CDR2 SYGVQD (reference sequence). V gave up 3 bases and J gave up 2 bases; unmatched junction bases: 4. The CDR3 has 14 residues. The CDR3 loop is CASSDVDRAYEQYF. The DNA of the CDR3 is TGCGCCAGCAGTGATGTAGACAGGGCCTACGAGCAGTACTTC.

This clone was detected a few times. This chain's CDR3 is CASSNNPGGTNYGYTF. The CDR3 nucleotides read TGTGCCAGCAGCAACAATCCAGGGGGCACTAACTATGGCTACACCTTC. The genes are TRBV11-2 and TRBJ1-2, with TRBD1 identical over 8 bases. Germline V gene sequence: CDR1 SGHAT, CDR2 FQNNGV. The ends lost 5 bases at V and 0 bases at J; junction bases unmatched: 8. The CDR3 has 16 amino acids.

This chain connects TRBV30 to TRBJ2-7, with a weak D call TRBD2 (5 bases). Germline V gene lookup returns CDR1 GTSNPN and CDR2 SVGIG (reference sequence). The V end was cut by 4 bases, the J end by 3 bases, with 10 bases between. The CDR3 loop spans 12 amino acids. The CDR3: CAWTAVIYEQYF. CDR3 sequence (DNA): TGTGCCTGGACAGCGGTGATCTACGAGCAGTACTTC.

This clone was found once. The genes are TRBV10-3 and TRBJ1-4, with 10 bases lining up with TRBD1. Trimming at V came to 10 bases and at J to 3 bases, leaving 11 bases not matched to a gene. The germline V gene encodes CDR1 ENHRY and CDR2 SYGVKD. The CDR3 has 16 amino acids. CDR3 in amino acids: CATRFGQGVSNEKLFF. CDR3 DNA sequence: TGTGCCACCAGATTTGGACAGGGGGTATCTAATGAAAAACTGTTTTTT.

The V call is TRBV18, the J call TRBJ2-7, with 9 nucleotides matching TRBD2. The junction had 13 bases not matched to a gene; V was cut back by 6 bases and J by 7 bases. This CDR3 is 15 amino acids long. Per the germline V gene, CDR1 is KGHSH and CDR2 is LQKENI. CDR3 nucleotide sequence: TGTGCCAGCTCGGAGGGGCTAGCGGGGCAGGGGGAGCAGTACTTC. It translates to CASSEGLAGQGEQYF.

This rearrangement joins TRBV5-1 to TRBJ2-1; TRBD1 is a possible D gene (6 bases). Trimming pared 4 bases from V and 0 bases from J, leaving 14 bases between. In germline, CDR1 is SGHRS, CDR2 YFSETQ. The CDR3 spans 16 residues. Here the CDR3 DNA reads TGCGCCAGCAGCCGGTCGGACAGCTTCTCCTACAATGAGCAGTTCTTC. It codes for CASSRSDSFSYNEQFF.

For this clone: The sample contains more than one DNA sequence encoding this CDR3. The genes are TRBV18 and TRBJ2-2; no clear D gene. Trimming took 4 bases from V and 3 from J, leaving 3 bases between them. Germline assignment: CDR1 KGHSH and CDR2 LQKENI. This CDR3 has 12 amino acids. This chain's CDR3 is CASSRDTGELFF. CDR3 nucleotides: TGTGCCAGCTCACGAGACACCGGGGAGCTGTTTTTT. The complete variable domain, with remaining parts taken from reference TRBV18 and TRBJ2-2, reads NAGVMQNPRHLVRRRGQEARLRCSPMKGHSHVYWYRQLPEEGLKFMVYLQKENIIDESGMPKERFSAEFPKEGPSILRIQQVVRGDSAAYFCASSRDTGELFFGEGSRLTVL.

The gene calls are TRBV2 and TRBJ1-1; 9 bases fit TRBD1. Germline V lookup: CDR1 SNHLY, CDR2 FYNNEI. The CDR3 has 14 amino acids. V lost 4 bases to trimming and J lost 4 bases; unmatched junction nucleotides: 4. CDR3 nucleotide sequence: TGTGCCAGCAGTGTACAGGGGGCCCCCACTGAAGCTTTCTTT. Translating it yields CASSVQGAPTEAFF.